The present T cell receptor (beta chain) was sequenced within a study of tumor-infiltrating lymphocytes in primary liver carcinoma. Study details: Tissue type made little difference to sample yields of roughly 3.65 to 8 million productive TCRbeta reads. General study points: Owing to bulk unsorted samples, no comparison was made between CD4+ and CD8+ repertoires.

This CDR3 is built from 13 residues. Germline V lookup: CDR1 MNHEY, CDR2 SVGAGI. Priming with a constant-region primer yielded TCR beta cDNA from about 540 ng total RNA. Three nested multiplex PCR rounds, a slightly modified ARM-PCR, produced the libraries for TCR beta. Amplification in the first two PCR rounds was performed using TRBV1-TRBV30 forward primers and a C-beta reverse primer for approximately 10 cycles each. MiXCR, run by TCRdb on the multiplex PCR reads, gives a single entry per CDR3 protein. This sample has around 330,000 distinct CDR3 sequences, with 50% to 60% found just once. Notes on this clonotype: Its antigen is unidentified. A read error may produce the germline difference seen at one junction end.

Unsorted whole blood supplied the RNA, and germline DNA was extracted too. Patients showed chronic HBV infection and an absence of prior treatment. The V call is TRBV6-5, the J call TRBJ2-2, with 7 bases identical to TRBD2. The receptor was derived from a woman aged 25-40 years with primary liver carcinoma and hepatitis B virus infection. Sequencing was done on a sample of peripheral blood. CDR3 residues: CVSSLGGTGELFF. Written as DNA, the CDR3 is TGTGTCAGCAGCCTCGGGGGGACCGGGGAGCTGTTTTTT.